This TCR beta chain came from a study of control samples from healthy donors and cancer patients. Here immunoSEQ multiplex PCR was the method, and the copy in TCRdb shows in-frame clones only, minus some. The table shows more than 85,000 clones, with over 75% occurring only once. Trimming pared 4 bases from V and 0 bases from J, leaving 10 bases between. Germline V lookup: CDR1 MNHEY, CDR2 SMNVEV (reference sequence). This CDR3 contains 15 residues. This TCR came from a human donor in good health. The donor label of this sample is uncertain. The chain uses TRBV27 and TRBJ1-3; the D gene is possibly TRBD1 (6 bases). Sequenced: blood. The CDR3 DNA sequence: TGTGCCAGCAGTTCGCGACAGGACTCTGGAAACACCATATATTTT. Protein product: CASSSRQDSGNTIYF.